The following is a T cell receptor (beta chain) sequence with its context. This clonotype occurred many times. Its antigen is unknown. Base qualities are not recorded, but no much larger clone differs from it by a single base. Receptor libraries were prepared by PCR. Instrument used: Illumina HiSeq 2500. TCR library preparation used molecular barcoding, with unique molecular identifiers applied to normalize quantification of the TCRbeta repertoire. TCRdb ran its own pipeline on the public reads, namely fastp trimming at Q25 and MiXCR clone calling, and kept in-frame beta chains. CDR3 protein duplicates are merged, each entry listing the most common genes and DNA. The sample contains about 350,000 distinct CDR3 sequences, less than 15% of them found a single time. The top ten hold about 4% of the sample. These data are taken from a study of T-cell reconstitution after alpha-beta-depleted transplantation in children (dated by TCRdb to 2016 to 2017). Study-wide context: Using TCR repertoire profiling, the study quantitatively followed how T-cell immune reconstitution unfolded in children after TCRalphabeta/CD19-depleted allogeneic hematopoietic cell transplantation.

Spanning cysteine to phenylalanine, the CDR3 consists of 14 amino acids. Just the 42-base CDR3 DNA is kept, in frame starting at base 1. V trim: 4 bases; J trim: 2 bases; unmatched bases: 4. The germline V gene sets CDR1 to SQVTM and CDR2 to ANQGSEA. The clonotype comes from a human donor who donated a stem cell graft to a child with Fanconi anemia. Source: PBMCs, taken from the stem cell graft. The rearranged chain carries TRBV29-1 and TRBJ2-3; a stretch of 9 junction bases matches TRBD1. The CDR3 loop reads CSVAWTGATDTQYF. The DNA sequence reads TGCAGCGTTGCGTGGACAGGGGCCACAGATACGCAGTATTTT.